This T cell receptor (beta chain) was observed in a study of T cell changes during pregnancy in multiple sclerosis. Method: immunoSEQ multiplex PCR; TCRdb's copy keeps in-frame clones and lacks some. This sample carries 100,000 or so clones, 94% of them seen once, and the ten largest clones take about 1.6%. V lost 7 bases and J 10 bases, leaving 13 bases between the germline ends. From germline, CDR1 is SGHAT and CDR2 FQDESV (reference sequence). The CDR3 is 11 amino acids. The V call is TRBV11-1, the J call TRBJ2-5; D uncertain. The material was peripheral blood, obtained after pregnancy. This receptor was obtained from a female donor in good health, enrolled as a control in a pregnancy study. The CDR3 coding sequence is TGTGCCAGCACCGGGTCGTGGAACCAGTACTTC. Translated, it gives CASTGSWNQYF.